This T cell receptor (beta chain) was captured by sequencing in a study of Graves' ophthalmopathy and Graves' hyperthyroidism. Study details: At the time of initial diagnosis and before any treatment, peripheral blood was collected.

General study points: Among expanded thyroid clonotypes above 0.001 frequency, most also occurred in blood. A model of 13 signatures distinguished ophthalmopathy from stable hyperthyroidism at approximately 89% sensitivity and roughly 80% specificity.

The CDR3 contains 14 residues. The V end was cut by 3 bases, the J end by 3 bases, with 9 bases between. Germline V gives CDR1 SNHLY, CDR2 FYNNEI. This clonotype appeared many times. The antigen is undetermined. RNA transcripts were the template, and TCR beta CDR3 regions were amplified from them. After a first-round RT-PCR with HTBI primers, a second-round multiplex PCR was run. TCRdb independently ran MiXCR on the multiplex PCR reads; one entry per CDR3 protein. Seen here are approximately 700,000 distinct CDR3 sequences, more than 40% observed once, and the top ten hold 2.5% to 3.5%. The sequenced sample was peripheral blood. The clonotype originates from an adult man with Graves' ophthalmopathy. The chain is built from TRBV2 and TRBJ1-3, with D tentatively TRBD1 (5 bases). The CDR3 region has the DNA TGTGCCAGCAGTGAGGGCAGGGTTGGAAACACCATATATTTT. Translated: CASSEGRVGNTIYF.